The 30 T cell receptor beta chains below were found in one sample sequenced in a study of spatial heterogeneity in lung cancer. TCRdb processed the 5' RACE reads anew with MiXCR; each CDR3 protein has one entry. Of 850 to 1,400 distinct CDR3 sequences detected, 6% to 7.5% appear once; the ten largest clones hold over 10%. Time point denoted: sample taken at primary tumor resection. Sequencing covered unsorted whole RNA taken from tumor, nontumor lung or frozen PBMC. The sequences come from normal lung tissue next to the tumor, collected at surgery. These receptors all stem from a male donor with early-stage non-small cell lung cancer.

This clonotype is judged medium-sized. Found in a library prepared for alpha chains, this beta chain is an off-target read, and its abundance has little meaning. The CDR3 region has the DNA TGTGCCAGCAGCGCCACCTCCGACGGCTATGGCTACACCTTC. It specifies CASSATSDGYGYTF. The chain is built from TRBV9 and TRBJ1-2; the D is unclear. The CDR3 runs to 14 residues. Germline lookup yields CDR1 SGDLS and CDR2 YYNGEE. Trimming pared 3 bases from V and 4 bases from J, leaving 13 bases between. The variable domain in full, with the rest retrieved from reference TRBV9 and TRBJ1-2, is DSGVTQTPKHLITATGQRVTLRCSPRSGDLSVYWYQQSLDQGLQFLIQYYNGEERAKGNILERFSAQQFPDLHSELNLSSLELGDSALYFCASSATSDGYGYTFGSGTRLTVV.

This clonotype ranks as medium-sized. This beta chain came through as a stray read in a library set up for alpha chains, and its size says little. The chain recombines TRBV12-3 or TRBV12-4 with TRBJ2-3; D not resolved. The CDR3 has 14 amino acids. V was trimmed by 8 bases and J by 1 base, leaving 13 bases between them. The CDR3 spells CASGLSQGTDTQYF. Here the CDR3 DNA reads TGTGCCAGCGGCCTATCACAAGGCACAGATACGCAGTATTTT.

This clonotype was detected a few times. Within a library made for alpha chains, this beta chain is off target, and its count is uninformative. Here the CDR3 reads CASRQGQKYSNQPQHF. CDR3 bases: TGTGCCAGCAGGCAGGGACAGAAGTATAGCAATCAGCCCCAGCATTTT. The chain recombines TRBV12-3 or TRBV12-4 with TRBJ1-5, with TRBD1 matching over 7 bases. CDR3 length equals 16 residues. V gave up 6 bases and J gave up 0 bases; unmatched junction bases: 8.

This clonotype is termed medium-sized (0.01 to 0.1%). This beta chain appears as a stray read in a library generated for alpha chains; its size is not informative. This chain joins TRBV20-1 and TRBJ1-2; D gene ambiguous. This CDR3 comprises 13 residues. V was shortened by 0 bases and J by 4 bases, with 9 bases between the two germline ends. CDR1 and CDR2 from the germline V gene are DFQATT and SNEGSKA (reference sequence). This chain's CDR3 is CSARDLGIYGYTF. For the CDR3, the DNA is TGCAGTGCTAGAGATTTGGGTATCTATGGCTACACCTTC.

Relative to its sample, this clonotype is medium-sized. In a library made to pick up alpha chains, this beta chain is a stray read with a size that means little. The V gene is TRBV27, the J gene TRBJ2-7, with D uncertain. This CDR3 region has 15 residues. Trimming shortened V by 0 bases and J by 0 bases, and 9 bases separated the two germline ends. Germline V gene data show CDR1 as MNHEY and CDR2 as SMNVEV (reference sequence). CDR3 nucleotides: TGTGCCAGCAGTTTATCTGTGGGCGGCTCCTACGAGCAGTACTTC. Its protein is CASSLSVGGSYEQYF.

This clonotype is categorized as large (0.1 to 1%). The library was prepared for alpha chains; this beta chain is a stray read, so its frequency means little. V usage is TRBV11-2 and J usage is TRBJ2-3, with 7 bases aligning to TRBD2. The germline V gene encodes CDR1 SGHAT and CDR2 FQNNGV. With 0 bases clipped from V and 0 bases from J, the junction kept 3 bases outside the gene matches. This CDR3 comprises 16 residues. CDR3 sequence reads: CASSLELASSTDTQYF. CDR3 in DNA: TGTGCCAGCAGCTTAGAACTAGCGAGTAGCACAGATACGCAGTATTTT. Full variable domain (remainder filled in from reference TRBV11-2 and TRBJ2-3): EAGVAQSPRYKIIEKRQSVAFWCNPISGHATLYWYQQILGQGPKLLIQFQNNGVVDDSQLPKDRFSAERLKGVDSTLKIQPAKLEDSAVYLCASSLELASSTDTQYFGPGTRLTVL.

This clonotype is labeled as medium-sized. This beta chain represents an off-target read in a library built for alpha chains; its size is of limited meaning. The chain carries TRBV7-2 and TRBJ2-2; tentative D call: TRBD1 (6 bases). The ends were cut back, 3 bases at V and 3 bases at J, with 11 bases in the middle. Germline CDR1 reads SGHTA; CDR2 reads FQGNSA. This CDR3 spans 15 amino acids. The CDR3 nucleotides read TGTGCCAGCAGCTTGCAGGGGTATCACACCGGGGAGCTGTTTTTT. Translated, it gives CASSLQGYHTGELFF.

This clonotype is labeled as medium-sized (0.01 to 0.1%). Being off target in a library aimed at alpha chains, this beta chain has a size of little meaning. The chain is built from TRBV7-2 and TRBJ2-7; 14 bases agree with TRBD2. The CDR3 consists of 14 residues. Germline values: CDR1 SGHTA, CDR2 FQGNSA. Trimming at V came to 6 bases and at J to 6 bases, leaving 4 bases not matched to a gene. The CDR3 DNA sequence: TGTGCCAGCAGTTCTGGACTAGCGGGGGGCGAGCAGTACTTC. This translates into CASSSGLAGGEQYF.

In this sample, this clonotype is medium-sized. For a library built for alpha chains, this beta chain is a stray read; little rests on its size. The genes are TRBV6-2 or TRBV6-3 and TRBJ1-1; weak D call: TRBD1 (5 bases). CDR1 and CDR2 from the germline V gene are MNHEY and SVGEGT. V lost 0 bases and J 1 base, leaving 12 bases between the germline ends. This CDR3 is built from 16 residues. The CDR3 spells CASSYSGDLRNTEAFF. DNA of the CDR3: TGTGCCAGCAGTTACTCGGGGGATTTAAGGAACACTGAAGCTTTCTTT.

Comments on this clonotype: This beta chain is a stray sequence in a library constructed for alpha chains; its clone size is not meaningful. V gene TRBV5-4 combines with J gene TRBJ2-3, with 14 bases fitting TRBD2. Trimming cost V 4 bases and J 3 bases; bases outside gene matches: 7. The CDR3 consists of 17 residues. Germline values: CDR1 SGHNT, CDR2 YYREEE (reference sequence). CDR3: CASSLRLAGGPTDTQYF. CDR3 bases: TGTGCCAGCAGCCTTAGACTAGCGGGGGGGCCGACAGATACGCAGTATTTT.

By sample share, this clonotype is medium-sized. Because the library targeted alpha chains, this beta chain is an off-target read whose size means little. V gene TRBV11-2 combines with J gene TRBJ2-5, with TRBD2 identical over 11 bases. Germline CDR1 reads SGHAT; CDR2 reads FQNNGV. V lost 5 bases and J lost 5; bases outside the gene matches: 16. The CDR3 has 18 amino acids. In nucleotides, the CDR3 is TGTGCCAGCAGCCCCCCAGGTAGCGGGGGGGCCCTGGGTGAGACCCAGTACTTC. This translates into CASSPPGSGGALGETQYF. Drawing the rest from reference TRBV11-2 and TRBJ2-5, the complete variable domain is EAGVAQSPRYKIIEKRQSVAFWCNPISGHATLYWYQQILGQGPKLLIQFQNNGVVDDSQLPKDRFSAERLKGVDSTLKIQPAKLEDSAVYLCASSPPGSGGALGETQYFGPGTRLLVL.

This clonotype is deemed large. The size of this beta chain means little, since it is a stray read in a library made for alpha chains. The CDR3 DNA reads TGTGCCAGCATTCCACTAGCGGGGGGTTCTAATGAGCAGTTCTTC. Translating gives CASIPLAGGSNEQFF. The V gene is TRBV6-1, the J gene TRBJ2-1; the match to TRBD2 covers 12 bases. The germline V gene encodes CDR1 MNHNS and CDR2 SASEGT. The V segment lost 7 bases and the J segment 7 bases; nucleotides outside the gene matches: 8. The length of the CDR3 is 15 residues.

By frequency in the sample, this clonotype is large. Because the library targeted alpha chains, this beta chain is an off-target read whose size means little. The chain employs TRBV30 and TRBJ2-4, with D tentatively TRBD1 (6 bases). The CDR3 runs to 15 residues. Germline V CDR1 and CDR2: GTSNPN, SVGIG (reference sequence). Trimming took off 5 bases at V and 2 bases at J, with 16 bases between the two ends. The chain's CDR3 is CAWGGPLGSKNIQYF. The CDR3 DNA sequence: TGTGCCTGGGGGGGCCCACTCGGTTCCAAAAACATTCAGTACTTC.

By share, this clonotype counts as large. Little can be read into the size of this beta chain, an off-target read in a library designed for alpha chains. CDR3 sequence (DNA): TGTGCCAGCAGTTCCACTAGCGGGAGGAGCTCCTACAATGAGCAGTTCTTC. Amino acids: CASSSTSGRSSYNEQFF. The V gene is TRBV28, the J gene TRBJ2-1; 12 bases align to TRBD2. The germline V gene encodes CDR1 MDHEN and CDR2 SYDVKM. The CDR3 is 17 residues long. After removal of 4 bases from V and 0 bases from J, the junction contained 4 bases not matched to a gene.

This clonotype is termed large (0.1 to 1%). Since it is a stray read in a library aimed at alpha chains, this beta chain has a size that is not meaningful. This rearrangement joins TRBV11-2 to TRBJ1-5, with TRBD1 identical over 11 bases. CDR3 length: 15 residues. Germline V gene data show CDR1 as SGHAT and CDR2 as FQNNGV. The V and J ends lost 3 bases and 4 bases, in that order; junction bases with no gene match: 2. CDR3 amino acids: CASSLGQGENQPQHF. The CDR3 region has the DNA TGTGCCAGCAGCTTGGGACAGGGGGAAAATCAGCCCCAGCATTTT.

This clonotype is labeled large (0.1 to 1%). This beta chain turned up in a library designed for alpha chains; as an off-target read, its abundance says little. The CDR3 DNA sequence: TGTGCCAGCAGTTTTCGGACAGTCCCGGAGAAAGCTTTCTTT. Protein sequence: CASSFRTVPEKAFF. V gene TRBV28 combines with J gene TRBJ1-1; a possible D gene is TRBD1 (6 bases). CDR3 size: 14 residues. Deletions cut 3 bases from V and 9 bases from J, with 17 bases between. Germline V gives CDR1 MDHEN, CDR2 SYDVKM.

In its sample, this clonotype is medium-sized. Within a library made for alpha chains, this beta chain is off target, and its count is uninformative. V usage is TRBV6-6 and J usage is TRBJ2-6; maybe TRBD1 (5 bases). The germline CDR1 and CDR2 sequences are MNHNY and SVGAGI (reference sequence). This CDR3 contains 16 residues. V lost 7 bases, J lost 3 bases, and 16 bases lay in between. DNA of the CDR3: TGTGCCAGCACCACATCCTCAGGGTTTGGGGCCAACGTCCTGACTTTC. Its protein product is CASTTSSGFGANVLTF.

By its share, this clonotype is medium-sized (0.01 to 0.1%). Found in a library prepared for alpha chains, this beta chain is an off-target read, and its abundance has little meaning. The gene calls are TRBV5-4 and TRBJ2-2; 7 bases line up with TRBD1. The CDR3 totals 16 residues. V trimming: 0 bases; J trimming: 3 bases; junction bases outside the gene matches: 5. Germline V gene data show CDR1 as SGHNT and CDR2 as YYREEE (reference sequence). The CDR3 DNA is TGTGCCAGCAGCTTGGGGACAGGACCCTACACCGGGGAGCTGTTTTTT. Its translation is CASSLGTGPYTGELFF.

Within the sample, this clonotype is medium-sized. This beta chain is an unintended read in a library built for alpha chains; its size means little. The V gene is TRBV29-1, the J gene TRBJ2-1; TRBD2 might be the D (6 bases). CDR3 length: 16 residues. Germline V gene data show CDR1 as SQVTM and CDR2 as ANQGSEA. V was trimmed by 6 bases and J by 0 bases, leaving 18 bases between them. CDR3 loop: CSVAQGLNYSYNEQFF. CDR3 DNA: TGCAGCGTGGCACAAGGACTAAACTACTCCTACAATGAGCAGTTCTTC.

This clonotype was counted at least ten times. Found in a library prepared for alpha chains, this beta chain is an off-target read, and its abundance has little meaning. This chain joins TRBV7-3 and TRBJ2-3; D is unclear. CDR1 is SGHTA and CDR2 is FQGTGA in the germline V gene. This CDR3 has 12 residues. The V and J ends lost 2 bases and 4 bases respectively, with 4 bases between them. The CDR3: CASSLSADTQYF. In DNA form, the CDR3 reads TGTGCCAGCAGCTTATCTGCAGATACGCAGTATTTT.

This clonotype is medium-sized by share. The library was designed around alpha chains, so this beta chain is a stray read whose abundance carries little weight. V is TRBV29-1 and J is TRBJ2-5; no firm D call. V shed 4 bases and J shed 1 base, with 16 bases lying between them. The CDR3 length is 15 residues. Germline V gene sequence: CDR1 SQVTM, CDR2 ANQGSEA. CDR3 protein: CSVVSSDGPQETQYF. DNA for the CDR3: TGCAGCGTTGTTAGCTCCGACGGTCCCCAAGAGACCCAGTACTTC.

This clonotype is categorized as large. Because the library targeted alpha chains, this beta chain is an off-target read whose size means little. V gene TRBV6-6 combines with J gene TRBJ1-1; D ambiguous. V gave up 11 bases and J gave up 7 bases, with 14 bases separating them. From germline, CDR1 is MNHNY and CDR2 SVGAGI (reference sequence). The CDR3 runs to 11 residues. CDR3 bases: TGTGCCGTCCATTGGGGTAATGAAGCTTTCTTT. Translated, it gives CAVHWGNEAFF.

Within the sample, this clonotype is medium-sized. Since it is a stray read in a library aimed at alpha chains, this beta chain has a size that is not meaningful. The J gene is TRBJ2-5, the V gene TRBV5-4, with TRBD2 identical over 10 bases. The CDR3 totals 15 residues. V dropped 1 base and J dropped 5; count of bases not matched to a gene: 5. Germline V lookup: CDR1 SGHNT, CDR2 YYREEE (reference sequence). CDR3 in DNA: TGTGCCAGCAGCTTGAGGACTAGCGGTTCGGAGACCCAGTACTTC. Amino acids: CASSLRTSGSETQYF.

Regarding this clonotype: This beta chain is an unintended read in a library built for alpha chains; its size means little. The genes are TRBV12-3 or TRBV12-4 and TRBJ2-5; TRBD2 matches at 8 bases. This CDR3 spans 15 amino acids. V lost 3 bases and J lost 2; bases outside the gene matches: 5. CDR3 residues: CASSFSRLAQETQYF. The CDR3 DNA reads TGTGCCAGCAGTTTTTCCCGACTAGCGCAAGAGACCCAGTACTTC.

In its sample, this clonotype is medium-sized (0.01 to 0.1%). The size of this beta chain means little, since it is a stray read in a library made for alpha chains. The chain carries TRBV7-9 and TRBJ2-3; 9 bases agree with TRBD1. CDR3 length: 15 residues. Germline loops: CDR1 SEHNR, CDR2 FQNEAQ (reference sequence). V lost 1 base and J lost 4; bases outside the gene matches: 3. For the CDR3, the DNA is TGTGCCAGCAGCTTAGAAACAGGGGGCCCAGATACGCAGTATTTT. This codes for CASSLETGGPDTQYF.

In its sample, this clonotype ranks as large. Little can be read into the size of this beta chain, an off-target read in a library designed for alpha chains. This chain connects TRBV4-3 to TRBJ2-5; 12 bases align to TRBD2. Germline V lookup: CDR1 LGHNA, CDR2 YSLEER. V shed 0 bases, J shed 1 base, and the junction held 6 bases outside the gene matches. There are 18 residues in the CDR3. Written as DNA, the CDR3 is TGCGCCAGCAGCCAAGAATGGCCGACTAGCGGGGGCCAAGAGACCCAGTACTTC. It encodes CASSQEWPTSGGQETQYF.

This clonotype is medium-sized (0.01 to 0.1%) in the sample. With the library built for alpha chains, this beta chain is off target and its frequency is not meaningful. This chain uses TRBV7-2 with TRBJ2-7, with TRBD2 matching 9 bases. This CDR3 is 14 amino acids long. The V and J ends lost 7 bases and 7 bases, in that order; junction bases with no gene match: 11. The germline gives CDR1 SGHTA, CDR2 FQGNSA. The CDR3 spells CASTIVAGVGEQYF. The CDR3 coding sequence is TGTGCCAGCACTATAGTAGCGGGAGTGGGGGAGCAGTACTTC.

This clonotype is medium-sized by share. This beta chain is an off-target read within a library intended for alpha chains, so its frequency means little. V is TRBV7-2 and J is TRBJ2-1; the match to TRBD2 covers 11 bases. The CDR3 runs 15 residues. From germline, CDR1 is SGHTA and CDR2 FQGNSA. After removal of 5 bases from V and 1 base from J, the junction contained 1 base not matched to a gene. In DNA, the CDR3 is TGTGCCAGCAGCACTAGCGGGAGTTCCTACAATGAGCAGTTCTTC. Its translation is CASSTSGSSYNEQFF.

About this clonotype: This beta chain lies outside the target of a library built for alpha chains; its clone size means little. The rearrangement uses TRBV10-3 and TRBJ2-2; no firm D call. V was pared by 2 bases and J by 5 bases, with 3 bases between. The CDR3 totals 12 residues. The germline V gene has CDR1 ENHRY and CDR2 SYGVKD. CDR3 sequence: CAISERTGELFF. The CDR3 DNA reads as TGTGCCATCAGTGAGAGGACCGGGGAGCTGTTTTTT.

This clonotype has ten or more counts. Since it is a stray read in a library aimed at alpha chains, this beta chain has a size that is not meaningful. This chain connects TRBV20-1 to TRBJ2-5, with D tentatively TRBD1 (6 bases). CDR1 is DFQATT, CDR2 SNEGSKA, per germline (reference sequence). The CDR3 loop spans 15 amino acids. V lost 0 bases to trimming and J lost 1 base, with 12 bases between them. CDR3 sequence (DNA): TGCAGTGCTAGAGATTACAGGGAAACCCAAGAGACCCAGTACTTC. This sequence encodes CSARDYRETQETQYF.